These 24 T cell receptor beta chains were sequenced from one sample in a study of naive and memory T cell subsets. Study results and limitations: A few larger clonotypes appeared in naive repertoires, especially CD8, possibly memory cells re-expressing CD45RA.

These receptors' antigens are unknown. An equimolar mix of two oligonucleotides served as the beta constant-region primer for TRBC1 and TRBC2. The ligated cDNA underwent four PCR rounds using SP2 and nested alpha and beta constant-region primers. TCRdb used MiXCR to reprocess the UMI-ligation and nested PCR reads, holding one entry per CDR3 protein. The sample holds 90,000 to 120,000 distinct CDR3 sequences, approximately 15% seen once. What was sequenced was naive CD8+ T cells from blood. Source of these receptors: a human donor in good health.

This chain links TRBV12-3 or TRBV12-4 with TRBJ2-1; 10 nucleotides match TRBD2. CDR3 length: 15 amino acids. V lost 5 bases to trimming and J lost 5 bases; unmatched junction nucleotides: 6. The DNA of the CDR3 is TGTGCCAGCAGTCGAAGCGGGAGGGCGGACAATGAGCAGTTCTTC. It is translated as CASSRSGRADNEQFF.

This clonotype has a handful of counts. The chain joins TRBV21-1 to TRBJ2-1; the table's D call, TRBD2, was not checked against the DNA. TRBV21-1 counts as a pseudogene. The CDR3 sequence is 13 residues long. The CDR3 coding sequence is TGTGCCAGGGGAGGAGGGTGGGGCAATGAGCAGTTCTTC. Translating gives CARGGGWGNEQFF.

The chain recombines TRBV20-1 with TRBJ2-7; D uncertain. From germline, CDR1 is DFQATT and CDR2 SNEGSKA (reference sequence). With 5 bases removed from V and 0 bases from J, the gap between germline ends came to 11 bases. The CDR3 totals 13 residues. CDR3 amino acids: CSARFYDSYEQYF. For the CDR3, the DNA is TGCAGTGCTCGATTTTACGACTCCTACGAGCAGTACTTC.

This clonotype was seen more than once but under ten times. This chain joins TRBV28 and TRBJ2-5; D possibly uses TRBD1 or TRBD2 (5 bases each). V was clipped by 3 bases and J by 2 bases, with 28 bases between them. Germline CDR1 and CDR2: MDHEN and SYDVKM. This CDR3 comprises 20 residues. CDR3 sequence (DNA): TGTGCCAGCAGTTTCCCCTACCGATCAAGAGACCACGGGGCTCAAGAGACCCAGTACTTC. This translates into CASSFPYRSRDHGAQETQYF.

This clonotype was detected ten times or more. V usage is TRBV29-1 and J usage is TRBJ1-2; D is unclear. The CDR3 consists of 11 residues. Per the germline V gene, CDR1 is SQVTM and CDR2 is ANQGSEA. Between the trimmed V and J ends, which lost 5 bases and 8 bases, there was a span of 12 bases. CDR3 DNA sequence: TGCAGCGTTCAAATGGTCCAGGGCTACACCTTC. Translated, it gives CSVQMVQGYTF.

The V call is TRBV29-1, the J call TRBJ2-7; tentative D call: TRBD2 (5 bases). V lost 2 bases to trimming and J lost 7 bases, with 21 bases between them. Per germline, CDR1 SQVTM and CDR2 ANQGSEA. This CDR3 region has 15 residues. CDR3 DNA sequence: TGCAGCGTTGAACGTGCGTCCGCCGGGAAGTGGGAGCAGTACTTC. Translating it yields CSVERASAGKWEQYF.

This clonotype was detected a few times. The chain combines TRBV7-3 with TRBJ2-6; 9 bases match TRBD1. The CDR3 length is 17 residues. Germline V gives CDR1 SGHTA, CDR2 FQGTGA. V shed 7 bases and J 2 bases; nucleotides not matched to a gene: 9. The CDR3 spells CASTSPGTGPGANVLTF. The CDR3 bases are TGTGCCAGCACGAGTCCCGGGACAGGGCCTGGGGCCAACGTCCTGACTTTC. Based on the CDR3 plus reference TRBV7-3 and TRBJ2-6, the full variable domain is GAGVSQTPSNKVTEKGKYVELRCDPISGHTALYWYRQSLGQGPEFLIYFQGTGAADDSGLPNDRFFAVRPEGSVSTLKIQRTERGDSAVYLCASTSPGTGPGANVLTFGAGSRLTVL.

The chain carries TRBV13 and TRBJ1-1; no reliable D call. V lost 5 bases to trimming and J lost 2 bases, with 12 bases between them. Germline V gene data show CDR1 as PRHDT and CDR2 as FYEKMQ (reference sequence). The CDR3 contains 14 residues. In nucleotides, the CDR3 is TGTGCCAGCAGCCCGAGACGGAGAAACACTGAAGCTTTCTTT. It translates to CASSPRRRNTEAFF.

This rearrangement joins TRBV4-2 to TRBJ2-3; TRBD1 agrees at 8 bases. V shed 1 base, J shed 8 bases, and the junction held 8 bases outside the gene matches. The CDR3 spans 15 residues. Germline CDR1 is LGHNA and CDR2 is YNFKEQ. Written as DNA, the CDR3 is TGTGCCAGCAGCCAAGTCAGGGGGCAGGGAACTACGCAGTATTTT. Amino acids: CASSQVRGQGTTQYF.

This chain links TRBV9 with TRBJ2-7; D is perhaps TRBD1 (5 bases). The length of the CDR3 is 15 residues. Germline CDR1 and CDR2: SGDLS and YYNGEE. Trimming cost V 3 bases and J 2 bases, with 15 bases left between them. The CDR3 reads CASSAADSPTYEQYF. For the CDR3, the DNA is TGTGCCAGCAGCGCCGCCGACAGTCCAACCTACGAGCAGTACTTC.

The chain employs TRBV20-1 and TRBJ2-3; 8 bases line up with TRBD2. The CDR3 consists of 19 residues. V was clipped by 0 bases and J by 0 bases; unmatched bases: 14. The germline V gene has CDR1 DFQATT and CDR2 SNEGSKA (reference sequence). The CDR3 loop reads CSARDASGGPTHSTDTQYF. The CDR3 DNA reads TGCAGTGCTAGAGATGCCAGCGGGGGACCTACACATAGCACAGATACGCAGTATTTT.

The V call is TRBV6-2 or TRBV6-3, the J call TRBJ1-5; 8 bases map to TRBD1. Per the germline V gene, CDR1 is MNHEY and CDR2 is SVGEGT. The V gene end was trimmed by 4 bases and the J gene end by 9 bases; junction bases not matched to a gene: 11. The CDR3 contains 15 residues. The CDR3 region is CASSSFDRGHLPQHF. In DNA form, the CDR3 reads TGTGCCAGCAGTTCCTTTGACAGGGGACATCTGCCCCAGCATTTT.

This clonotype was counted ten times or more. The V and J genes are TRBV12-3 or TRBV12-4 and TRBJ2-5, with 9 bases lining up with TRBD1. The CDR3 length is 15 residues. V shed 5 bases and J 6 bases; nucleotides not matched to a gene: 10. DNA for the CDR3: TGTGCCAGCAGTCCATCACAGGGGGCGGGTCAGACCCAGTACTTC. It is translated as CASSPSQGAGQTQYF.

Many counts were recorded for this clonotype. The chain joins TRBV12-3 or TRBV12-4 to TRBJ2-1; 8 bases are shared with TRBD2. This CDR3 comprises 16 residues. J was trimmed by 8 bases and V by 7 bases; bases with no gene match: 16. DNA of the CDR3: TGTGCCAGCACCCAGCGGGTAGCGGGACCCACCGATGAGCAGTTCTTC. Translation: CASTQRVAGPTDEQFF.

CDR3 coding DNA: TGTGCCAGCAGTCCCAGGAGCGGCCGCACAGATACGCAGTATTTT. This gives the protein CASSPRSGRTDTQYF. The chain uses TRBV12-3 or TRBV12-4 and TRBJ2-3, with D possibly being TRBD2 (5 bases). V dropped 5 bases and J dropped 1 base, with 13 bases sitting between them. This CDR3 comprises 15 residues.

In this sample, this clonotype turned up many times. The chain combines TRBV28 with TRBJ2-7, with 8 bases aligning to TRBD1. Germline assignment: CDR1 MDHEN and CDR2 SYDVKM. The CDR3 covers 13 residues. The J segment lost 0 bases and the V segment lost 9 bases, leaving 4 bases of the junction unmatched. The chain's CDR3 is CASRTGSSYEQYF. Here the CDR3 DNA reads TGTGCCAGTCGGACAGGGAGCTCCTACGAGCAGTACTTC.

The chain is built from TRBV24-1 and TRBJ2-1; 8 bases match TRBD2. The CDR3 totals 17 residues. Germline trimming cut 6 bases from V and 8 bases from J; bases unmatched to any gene: 17. From germline, CDR1 is KGHDR and CDR2 SFDVKD. CDR3 in amino acids: CATSHRAGTRVLDEQFF. CDR3 nucleotide sequence: TGTGCCACCAGTCACCGGGCCGGGACTAGGGTGTTGGATGAGCAGTTCTTC.

This clonotype has just a few counts. This rearrangement joins TRBV11-1 to TRBJ2-3; possibly TRBD2 for D (6 bases). The CDR3 spans 15 residues. Germline assignment: CDR1 SGHAT and CDR2 FQDESV (reference sequence). Trimming took 3 bases from V and 6 from J, leaving 16 bases between them. Here the CDR3 DNA reads TGTGCCAGCAGCTTTCCTACCCGCGGGGTGGATACGCAGTATTTT. It specifies CASSFPTRGVDTQYF.

J is TRBJ2-7 and V is TRBV2, with D unclear. Germline assignment: CDR1 SNHLY and CDR2 FYNNEI. This CDR3 spans 13 amino acids. The V end was cut by 6 bases, the J end by 6 bases, with 15 bases between. The CDR3 nucleotides are TGTGCCAGCAGCCACCTGGATAGGGCCGAGCAGTACTTC. Its translation is CASSHLDRAEQYF.

This clonotype showed up many times. This chain connects TRBV29-1 to TRBJ1-1; D is ambiguous. The germline CDR1 and CDR2 sequences are SQVTM and ANQGSEA. Trimming left V 7 bases short and J 3 bases short, with 6 bases between. The CDR3 has 10 amino acids. CDR3 sequence reads: CSGEDTEAFF. CDR3 DNA: TGCAGCGGGGAGGACACTGAAGCTTTCTTT.

This clonotype was seen more than once but under ten times. The V call is TRBV13, the J call TRBJ2-7; 9 positions match TRBD1. In germline, CDR1 is PRHDT, CDR2 FYEKMQ (reference sequence). Germline trimming cut 1 base from V and 5 bases from J; bases unmatched to any gene: 3. There are 14 residues in the CDR3. CDR3 DNA: TGTGCCAGCAGCTTAGTAGGACAGGGGCACGAGCAGTACTTC. Its protein product is CASSLVGQGHEQYF.

The chain carries TRBV2 and TRBJ2-1; D gene ambiguous. Per the germline V gene, CDR1 is SNHLY and CDR2 is FYNNEI. The CDR3 is made up of 16 amino acids. V lost 5 bases and J lost 0, with 14 bases in between. Here the CDR3 DNA reads TGTGCCAGCAGTCCACTATCCCGAGGCTCCTACAATGAGCAGTTCTTC. Its protein product is CASSPLSRGSYNEQFF.

The rearrangement links TRBV24-1 to TRBJ2-3; D gene unclear. Trimming shortened V by 0 bases and J by 4 bases, and 4 bases separated the two germline ends. This CDR3 contains 13 residues. The V gene's germline CDR1 is KGHDR and CDR2 SFDVKD. The CDR3 coding sequence is TGTGCCACCAGTGATTTGTTTCCAGATACGCAGTATTTT. It encodes CATSDLFPDTQYF.

The gene calls are TRBV30 and TRBJ1-5; D not certain. Germline V gene lookup returns CDR1 GTSNPN and CDR2 SVGIG (reference sequence). This CDR3 contains 14 residues. Trimming took off 1 base at V and 0 bases at J, with 7 bases between the two ends. The CDR3 coding sequence is TGTGCCTGGAGTGGGGAGAATAGCAATCAGCCCCAGCATTTT. Translated, it gives CAWSGENSNQPQHF. Together with reference TRBV30 and TRBJ1-5, the CDR3 gives the full variable domain: SQTIHQWPATLVQPVGSPLSLECTVEGTSNPNLYWYRQAAGRGLQLLFYSVGIGQISSEVPQNLSASRPQDRQFILSSKKLLLSDSGFYLCAWSGENSNQPQHFGDGTRLSIL.